These T cell receptor beta chains were read from a single sample in a study of blood T cell repertoires in COVID-19. TCRdb's table, derived via immunoSEQ multiplex PCR, lists solely in-frame clones and lacks some. The sample lists 310,000 or so clones, about nine tenths occurring once. Sample: PBMCs or T cells enriched from blood (not recorded which). The receptors originated from a woman under 30 who had recovered from COVID-19. CDR3s include the opening cysteine and the closing phenylalanine or tryptophan. D genes are given only for firm matches. A row's size may be missing; if present it is once, few, many or a size class.

abundance,d_gene,j_gene,v_gene,CDR3aa,CDR3nt
-,-,TRBJ2-7,TRBV6-4,CASRTGTPSYEQYF,TGTGCCAGCAGGACAGGTACCCCCTCCTACGAGCAGTACTTC
-,TRBD1,TRBJ2-1,TRBV19,CASSDRDRYNEQFF,TGTGCCAGTAGTGACCGGGACAGGTACAATGAGCAGTTCTTC
once,TRBD2,TRBJ2-1,TRBV7-9,CASSLVPASGEDNEQFF,TGTGCCAGCAGCTTAGTTCCCGCTAGCGGAGAAGACAATGAGCAGTTCTTC
-,-,TRBJ1-5,TRBV10-3,CAISDYGGDQPQHF,TGTGCCATCAGTGATTACGGGGGAGACCAGCCCCAGCATTTT
-,-,TRBJ1-5,TRBV4-3,CASSQGTGSQGPQHF,TGCGCCAGCAGCCAAGGTACAGGTTCTCAAGGGCCCCAGCATTTT
once,-,TRBJ1-5,TRBV7-2,CASSSWEGQGIGNQPQHF,TGTGCCAGCAGCTCCTGGGAGGGGCAGGGGATTGGCAATCAGCCCCAGCATTTT
-,-,TRBJ2-1,TRBV21-1,CASSKGDSPYNEQFF,TGTGCCAGCAGCAAAGGCGACAGCCCCTACAATGAGCAGTTCTTC
-,-,TRBJ2-2,TRBV6-5,CASSYSRGTGELFF,TGTGCCAGCAGTTACTCTCGGGGCACCGGGGAGCTGTTTTTT
few,-,TRBJ1-5,TRBV28,CASTPEANQPQHF,TGTGCCAGCACCCCGGAGGCAAATCAGCCCCAGCATTTT
-,TRBD1,TRBJ1-2,TRBV7-9,CASSLADRVAGYTF,TGTGCCAGCAGCTTAGCGGACAGGGTGGCTGGCTACACCTTC
-,TRBD2,TRBJ2-7,TRBV6-5,CASSYSERESGYEQYF,TGTGCCAGCAGTTACTCGGAGCGGGAGAGTGGCTACGAGCAGTACTTC
-,-,TRBJ1-2,TRBV28,CASSFHDRTGYTF,TGTGCCAGCAGTTTCCATGACAGGACGGGCTACACCTTC
-,TRBD1,TRBJ1-1,TRBV19,CASSTTDRLEGAFF,TGTGCCAGTAGTACGACGGACAGGCTCGAAGGGGCTTTCTTT
-,TRBD1,TRBJ2-2,TRBV5-4,CASSLQSGQGYVGELFF,TGTGCCAGCAGCTTGCAATCCGGACAGGGGTATGTCGGGGAGCTGTTTTTT
-,TRBD1,TRBJ2-4,TRBV19,CASSTLTGGRVGNIQYF,TGTGCCAGTAGTACACTAACAGGGGGCCGAGTAGGAAACATTCAGTACTTC
-,TRBD1,TRBJ2-2,TRBV6-6,CASSYSGTGTTGELFF,TGTGCCAGCAGTTACTCGGGGACAGGGACCACCGGGGAGCTGTTTTTT